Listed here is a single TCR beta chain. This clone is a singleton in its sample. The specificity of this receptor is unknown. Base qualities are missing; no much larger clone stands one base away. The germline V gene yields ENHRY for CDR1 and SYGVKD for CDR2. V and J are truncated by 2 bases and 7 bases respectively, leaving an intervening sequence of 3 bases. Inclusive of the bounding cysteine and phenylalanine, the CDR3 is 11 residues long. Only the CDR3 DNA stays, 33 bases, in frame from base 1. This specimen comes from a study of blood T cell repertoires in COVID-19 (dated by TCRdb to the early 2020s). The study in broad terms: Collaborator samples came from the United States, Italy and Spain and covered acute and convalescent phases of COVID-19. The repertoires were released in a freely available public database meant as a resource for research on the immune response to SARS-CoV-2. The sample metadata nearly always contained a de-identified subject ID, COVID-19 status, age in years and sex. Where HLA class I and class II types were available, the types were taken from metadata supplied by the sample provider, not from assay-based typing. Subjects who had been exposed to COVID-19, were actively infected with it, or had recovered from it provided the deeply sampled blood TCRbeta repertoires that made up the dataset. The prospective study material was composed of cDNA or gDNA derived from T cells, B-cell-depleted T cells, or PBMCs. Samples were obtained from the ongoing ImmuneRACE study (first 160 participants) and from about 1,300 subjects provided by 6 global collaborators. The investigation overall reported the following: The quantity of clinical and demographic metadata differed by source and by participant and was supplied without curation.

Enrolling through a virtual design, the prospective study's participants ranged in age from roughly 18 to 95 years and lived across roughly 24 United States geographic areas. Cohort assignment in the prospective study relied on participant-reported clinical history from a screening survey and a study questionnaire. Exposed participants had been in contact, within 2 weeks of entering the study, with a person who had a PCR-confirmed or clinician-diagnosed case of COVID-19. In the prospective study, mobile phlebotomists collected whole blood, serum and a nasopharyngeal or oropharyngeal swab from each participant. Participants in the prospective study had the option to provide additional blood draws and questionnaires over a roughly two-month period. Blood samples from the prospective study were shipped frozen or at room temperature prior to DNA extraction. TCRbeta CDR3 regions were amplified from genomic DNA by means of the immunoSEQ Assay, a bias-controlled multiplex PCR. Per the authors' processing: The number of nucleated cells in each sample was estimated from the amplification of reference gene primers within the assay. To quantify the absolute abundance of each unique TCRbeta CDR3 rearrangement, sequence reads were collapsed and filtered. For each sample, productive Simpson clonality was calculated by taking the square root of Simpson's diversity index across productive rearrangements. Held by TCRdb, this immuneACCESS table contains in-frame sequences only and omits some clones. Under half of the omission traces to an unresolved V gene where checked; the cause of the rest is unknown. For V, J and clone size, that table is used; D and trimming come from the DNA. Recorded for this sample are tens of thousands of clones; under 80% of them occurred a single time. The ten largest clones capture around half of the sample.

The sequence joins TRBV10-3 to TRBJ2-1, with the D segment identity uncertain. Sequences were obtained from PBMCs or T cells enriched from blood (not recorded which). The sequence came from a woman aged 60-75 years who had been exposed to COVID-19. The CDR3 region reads CAISELNEQFF. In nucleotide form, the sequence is TGTGCCATCAGTGAGCTGAATGAGCAGTTCTTC.